The 25 T cell receptor beta chains presented below share a single source sample, sequenced in a study of blood T cell repertoires in COVID-19. Data came from immunoSEQ multiplex PCR; TCRdb stores just in-frame clones and leaves some out. This table has 200,000 to 250,000 clones, about 87% appearing once. Sequenced input: peripheral blood. These TCRs come from a man younger than 40 with COVID-19, enrolled during active disease.

This sequence joins TRBV7-3 and TRBJ2-3, with TRBD2 as a possible D gene (6 bases). This CDR3 spans 15 amino acids. CDR1 and CDR2 (germline): SGHTA, FQGTGA. Trimming removed 0 bases at V and 1 base at J, with 8 bases between. The CDR3 nucleotides are TGTGCCAGCAGCTTAACCTCTAGCGGCACAGATACGCAGTATTTT. Translation gives CASSLTSSGTDTQYF.

This sequence joins TRBV6-6 and TRBJ1-3; no reliable D call. The germline V gene encodes CDR1 MNHNY and CDR2 SVGAGI (reference sequence). Trimming removed 8 bases at V and 2 bases at J, with 10 bases between. This CDR3 contains 13 residues. CDR3 sequence: CASALRTGNTIYF. For the CDR3, the DNA is TGTGCCAGCGCTTTGAGGACTGGAAACACCATATATTTT.

This sequence joins TRBV7-8 and TRBJ2-1, with D possibly matching TRBD2 (5 bases). Trimming took 3 bases from V and 7 from J, leaving 16 bases between them. CDR3 length: 15 amino acids. Germline V gene lookup returns CDR1 SGHVS and CDR2 FQNEAQ. The CDR3 spells CASSFRGSDLNEQFF. The CDR3 DNA reads as TGTGCCAGCAGCTTTAGAGGGAGTGATCTTAATGAGCAGTTCTTC.

A word on this clone: The junction departs from germline at one end; a sequencing error may be responsible. The chain combines TRBV29-1 with TRBJ2-5; the D gene is possibly TRBD1 (5 bases). The germline gives CDR1 SQVTM, CDR2 ANQGSEA. The CDR3 consists of 15 residues. CDR3 bases: TGCAGCGTTGAAAGCCAGGGAAGAAGACAAGGGACCCAGTACTTC. Translating gives CSVESQGRRQGTQYF.

The chain employs TRBV15 and TRBJ2-3; the D gene is possibly TRBD2 (6 bases). CDR1 is LNHNV and CDR2 is YYDKDF in the germline V gene (reference sequence). With 7 bases removed from V and 2 bases from J, the gap between germline ends came to 10 bases. This CDR3 spans 13 amino acids. The CDR3 DNA sequence: TGTGCCACCAAGATAGCGGTCACAGATACGCAGTATTTT. As protein: CATKIAVTDTQYF.

The chain recombines TRBV6-9 with TRBJ2-2; TRBD1 is a possible D gene (6 bases). V was trimmed by 4 bases and J by 1 base, leaving 10 bases between them. The germline CDR1 and CDR2 sequences are MNHGY and SVAAGI. The CDR3 length is 15 residues. CDR3 residues: CASSSEGVNTGELFF. The CDR3 DNA sequence: TGTGCCAGCAGTTCCGAGGGGGTGAACACCGGGGAGCTGTTTTTT.

The chain joins TRBV24-1 to TRBJ2-7; 7 positions match TRBD1. V gave up 4 bases and J gave up 4 bases; unmatched junction bases: 3. The germline V gene has CDR1 KGHDR and CDR2 SFDVKD. The CDR3 extends over 13 amino acids. This chain's CDR3 is CATSDRGSYEQYF. For the CDR3, the DNA is TGTGCCACCAGTGACAGGGGGTCGTACGAGCAGTACTTC.

This clone turned up a few times. The CDR3 coding sequence is TGTGCCAGCAGCCAGAGACAGATTAATTCACCCCTCCACTTT. It translates to CASSQRQINSPLHF. This chain joins TRBV3-1 (or the pseudogene TRBV3-2) and TRBJ1-6; maybe TRBD1 (5 bases). In germline, CDR1 is LGHDT, CDR2 YNNKEL (reference sequence). This CDR3 comprises 14 residues. V lost 3 bases and J lost 6, with 9 bases in between.

The chain combines TRBV21-1 with TRBJ1-2; the DNA was not used to check the table's D call, TRBD1. TRBV21-1 is listed as a pseudogene. The length of the CDR3 is 14 residues. In DNA, the CDR3 is TGTGCCAGCAGCAAAGCGGCCAGTCACTATGGCTACACCTTC. Translation: CASSKAASHYGYTF.

The V gene is TRBV19, the J gene TRBJ1-5; TRBD1 matches at 10 bases. Looked up from germline, CDR1 is LNHDA and CDR2 is SQIVND (reference sequence). The CDR3 has 15 residues. The V segment lost 5 bases and the J segment 7 bases; nucleotides outside the gene matches: 8. The CDR3 DNA is TGTGCCAGTAGTCCGGGACAGGGGTTGAACCAGCCCCAGCATTTT. Translation: CASSPGQGLNQPQHF.

V usage is TRBV28 and J usage is TRBJ1-5; 10 positions agree with TRBD1. After removal of 4 bases from V and 6 bases from J, the junction contained 6 bases not matched to a gene. CDR1 MDHEN and CDR2 SYDVKM come from the germline V gene. This CDR3 spans 15 amino acids. The DNA for the CDR3 is TGTGCCAGCAGTTCGACAGGGGGCGGATTTCAGCCCCAGCATTTT. Amino acids: CASSSTGGGFQPQHF. The full variable domain, in which reference TRBV28 and TRBJ1-5 provide the parts outside the CDR3, is DVKVTQSSRYLVKRTGEKVFLECVQDMDHENMFWYRQDPGLGLRLIYFSYDVKMKEKGDIPEGYSVSREKKERFSLILESASTNQTSMYLCASSSTGGGFQPQHFGDGTRLSIL.

The chain combines TRBV19 with TRBJ1-5; D perhaps matches TRBD1 (5 bases). V was clipped by 2 bases and J by 9 bases, with 8 bases between them. CDR1 and CDR2 from the germline V gene are LNHDA and SQIVND (reference sequence). The CDR3 contains 12 residues. CDR3 loop: CASSIRGRPQHF. In nucleotides, the CDR3 is TGTGCCAGTAGTATAAGGGGCCGGCCCCAGCATTTT.

The gene calls are TRBV9 and TRBJ2-3; 11 bases fit TRBD2. Germline assignment: CDR1 SGDLS and CDR2 YYNGEE. V gave up 0 bases and J gave up 5 bases; unmatched junction bases: 8. The CDR3 has 17 residues. CDR3 in amino acids: CASSVGLLAGVLDTQYF. CDR3 nucleotides: TGTGCCAGCAGCGTAGGTCTACTAGCGGGAGTATTAGATACGCAGTATTTT.

V gene TRBV20-1 combines with J gene TRBJ1-1; D is unclear. CDR1 is DFQATT and CDR2 is SNEGSKA in the germline V gene (reference sequence). The CDR3 sequence is 13 residues long. V shed 3 bases and J shed 2 bases, with 10 bases lying between them. The CDR3 loop reads CSASSLANTEAFF. The CDR3 bases are TGCAGTGCTAGTAGTCTGGCCAACACTGAAGCTTTCTTT.

This clone showed up just once. The V call is TRBV4-3, the J call TRBJ1-4; D is perhaps TRBD1 (5 bases). V was shortened by 0 bases and J by 0 bases, with 8 bases between the two germline ends. CDR3 length: 16 residues. The V gene's germline CDR1 is LGHNA and CDR2 YSLEER. Here the CDR3 reads CASSQDLGATNEKLFF. For the CDR3, the DNA is TGCGCCAGCAGCCAAGATCTAGGGGCAACTAATGAAAAACTGTTTTTT.

The chain uses TRBV14 and TRBJ1-1, with 7 bases that match TRBD1. CDR3 length equals 17 residues. The germline V gene encodes CDR1 SGHDN and CDR2 FVKESK. Trimming took 5 bases from V and 5 from J; bases not matched to a gene: 17. CDR3 sequence reads: CASSDSRQGVGGTEAFF. CDR3 bases: TGTGCCAGCAGCGATTCTAGACAGGGTGTAGGAGGTACTGAAGCTTTCTTT. The variable domain in full, with the rest retrieved from reference TRBV14 and TRBJ1-1, is EAGVTQFPSHSVIEKGQTVTLRCDPISGHDNLYWYRRVMGKEIKFLLHFVKESKQDESGMPNNRFLAERTGGTYSTLKVQPAELEDSGVYFCASSDSRQGVGGTEAFFGQGTRLTVV.

This chain links TRBV7-2 with TRBJ1-2; 7 positions match TRBD1. The V gene end was trimmed by 5 bases and the J gene end by 4 bases; junction bases not matched to a gene: 13. This CDR3 comprises 16 residues. CDR1 and CDR2 from the germline V gene are SGHTA and FQGNSA. The CDR3 DNA reads TGTGCCAGCAGCCCCCATGGTACAGGGGTTGGCTATGGCTACACCTTC. Translated, it gives CASSPHGTGVGYGYTF.

This chain uses TRBV5-4 with TRBJ2-7; TRBD2 is a possible D gene (6 bases). This CDR3 has 13 amino acids. Between the trimmed V and J ends, which lost 4 bases and 9 bases, there was a span of 17 bases. Germline CDR1 and CDR2: SGHNT and YYREEE (reference sequence). The CDR3 DNA is TGTGCCAGCAGCCCGGGACTGGCGTTTGGGCAGTACTTC. Translation: CASSPGLAFGQYF.

The V call is TRBV5-1, the J call TRBJ1-2, with 9 bases matching TRBD1. The CDR3 spans 16 residues. Germline loops: CDR1 SGHRS, CDR2 YFSETQ. V lost 5 bases to trimming and J lost 2 bases; unmatched junction nucleotides: 10. CDR3 amino acids: CASSPRTGEMNYGYTF. CDR3 sequence (DNA): TGCGCCAGCAGTCCCCGGACAGGGGAAATGAACTATGGCTACACCTTC. Full variable domain (remainder filled in from reference TRBV5-1 and TRBJ1-2): KAGVTQTPRYLIKTRGQQVTLSCSPISGHRSVSWYQQTPGQGLQFLFEYFSETQRNKGNFPGRFSGRQFSNSRSEMNVSTLELGDSALYLCASSPRTGEMNYGYTFGSGTRLTVV.

V and J are TRBV28 and TRBJ1-2; D is possibly TRBD1 (5 bases). The V and J ends lost 5 bases and 7 bases respectively, with 11 bases between them. The germline V gene encodes CDR1 MDHEN and CDR2 SYDVKM. The CDR3 contains 12 residues. The CDR3 here is CASSLQGPGYTF. CDR3 DNA: TGTGCCAGCAGTCTCCAGGGTCCTGGCTACACCTTC.

The rearrangement uses TRBV11-3 and TRBJ1-1, with D unclear. Trimming took off 1 base at V and 5 bases at J, with 5 bases between the two ends. CDR1 and CDR2 from the germline V gene are SGHNT and YENEEA. This CDR3 spans 12 amino acids. CDR3 in amino acids: CASSLGATEAFF. The CDR3 DNA reads as TGTGCCAGCAGCTTAGGGGCAACTGAAGCTTTCTTT.

This CDR3 reads CASTLTGRGSSYEQYF. The CDR3 bases are TGTGCCAGCACCCTAACAGGGAGGGGCAGCTCCTACGAGCAGTACTTC. V is TRBV7-2 and J is TRBJ2-7; tentatively, D is TRBD2 (7 bases). Germline CDR1 and CDR2: SGHTA and FQGNSA. The CDR3 is 16 amino acids. The V end was cut by 7 bases, the J end by 0 bases, with 19 bases between.

J is TRBJ2-2 and V is TRBV15, with TRBD1 matching over 9 bases. V dropped 5 bases and J dropped 1; count of bases not matched to a gene: 2. Germline CDR1 is LNHNV and CDR2 is YYDKDF (reference sequence). This CDR3 contains 15 residues. In DNA form, the CDR3 reads TGTGCCACCAGCCAGGACAGGGGGAACACCGGGGAGCTGTTTTTT. This gives the protein CATSQDRGNTGELFF.

V gene TRBV7-3 combines with J gene TRBJ2-2, with TRBD2 matching 8 bases. With 5 bases clipped from V and 1 base from J, the junction kept 9 bases outside the gene matches. The CDR3 covers 17 residues. Germline V gene data show CDR1 as SGHTA and CDR2 as FQGTGA. The DNA of the CDR3 is TGTGCCAGCAGCCCTTTGGCGGGGGGCCTGAACACCGGGGAGCTGTTTTTT. This sequence encodes CASSPLAGGLNTGELFF.

The chain is built from TRBV19 and TRBJ1-2; 8 bases are shared with TRBD1. J gave up 4 bases and V 6 bases, and 7 bases lay outside the gene matches. The CDR3 runs to 14 residues. Per germline, CDR1 LNHDA and CDR2 SQIVND (reference sequence). The CDR3 sequence: CASSPGQAVYGYTF. CDR3 coding DNA: TGTGCCAGTAGCCCGGGACAGGCCGTCTATGGCTACACCTTC.